This TCR beta chain was captured by sequencing in a study of shared clonotypes between healthy human individuals. CDR1 and CDR2 from the germline V gene are SNHLY and FYNNEI. V was cut by 6 bases and J by 4 bases, with 9 bases left in between. The CDR3 runs 13 residues. Measured with immunoSEQ multiplex PCR; TCRdb has only the in-frame clones, and not every one. The sample includes about 330,000 clones, over 65% of them seen just once. The sequencing sample was made of memory CD4+ T cells sorted from blood. Subset reported: CD45RA-negative fraction. This receptor was taken from a man aged 30 to 45 in good health. The chain links TRBV2 to TRBJ2-2; D gene unclear. The CDR3 sequence: CASRGRGTGELFF. In DNA form, the CDR3 reads TGTGCCAGCAGGGGCCGTGGCACCGGGGAGCTGTTTTTT.